Only a few counts were recorded for the clone carrying this T cell receptor (beta chain). This sample is drawn from a study of blood T cell repertoires in COVID-19. TCRdb's table, derived via immunoSEQ multiplex PCR, lists solely in-frame clones and lacks some. The data show under 90,000 clones, with over 70% seen just once and 4.5% to 6% held by the top ten. CDR3 length: 16 amino acids. Germline CDR1 KGHSH, CDR2 LQKENI. The V gene end was trimmed by 3 bases and the J gene end by 8 bases; junction bases not matched to a gene: 11. The receptor was derived from a man aged 45-60 years with active or convalescent COVID-19. Sequencing was done on a sample of peripheral blood. This chain joins TRBV18 and TRBJ2-1; 9 positions match TRBD1. The CDR3 DNA reads as TGTGCCAGCTCACCCCGGCGGGACAGGGTTCTCTATGAGCAGTTCTTC. Protein: CASSPRRDRVLYEQFF.